The following is a T cell receptor beta chain sequence with its context. Its antigen is as yet unknown. The sequenced template was cDNA made from the entire isolated RNA. Assay used: immunoSEQ multiplex PCR; TCRdb lists only in-frame clones, some missing. This table holds about 220,000 clones, roughly a tenth found once. These data come from a study of beta chain features in type 1 diabetes. Whole-study context: Age, gender and cell yields were similar between patients and healthy donors. General observations from the study: VDJ junctions from type 1 diabetes patients carried fewer insertions and larger deletions. The study notes PCR might favor shorter templates equally in patients and controls.

Each sorted fraction was over 98% pure. CDR1 and CDR2 (germline): GTSNPN, SVGIG (reference sequence). The CDR3 extends over 16 amino acids. V was pared by 0 bases and J by 2 bases, with 14 bases between. The sequencing input was central memory CD4+ T cells from blood. The gene calls are TRBV30 and TRBJ2-1, with a possible D match to TRBD1 (5 bases). The sequence derives from a young man in good health. In DNA form, the CDR3 reads TGTGCCTGGAGTGTGGGGCCGTTGAGCGCCTACAATGAGCAGTTCTTC. Residues: CAWSVGPLSAYNEQFF.